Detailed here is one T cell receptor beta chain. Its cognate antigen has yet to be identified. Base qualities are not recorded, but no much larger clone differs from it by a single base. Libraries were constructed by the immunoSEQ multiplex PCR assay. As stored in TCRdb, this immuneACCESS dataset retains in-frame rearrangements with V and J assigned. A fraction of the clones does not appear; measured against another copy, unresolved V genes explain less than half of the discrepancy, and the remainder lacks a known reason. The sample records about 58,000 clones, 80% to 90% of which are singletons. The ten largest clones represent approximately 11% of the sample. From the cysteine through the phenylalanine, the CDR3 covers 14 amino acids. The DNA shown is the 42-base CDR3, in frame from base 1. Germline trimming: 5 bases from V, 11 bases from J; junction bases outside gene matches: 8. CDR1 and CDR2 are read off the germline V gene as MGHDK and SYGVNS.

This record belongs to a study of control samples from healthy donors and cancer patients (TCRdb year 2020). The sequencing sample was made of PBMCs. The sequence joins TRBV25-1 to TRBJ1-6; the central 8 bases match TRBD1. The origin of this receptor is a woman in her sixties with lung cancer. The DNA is TGTGCCAGCAGTCTTGGACAGGGACGGACACCCCTCCACTTT. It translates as CASSLGQGRTPLHF.